The rows below give T cell receptor beta chains drawn from one sample of a study of blood T cell repertoires in COVID-19. Assay: immunoSEQ multiplex PCR; the TCRdb copy retains only in-frame clones and omits some. There are hundreds of thousands of clones in the sample; less than 85% occur only once, and around 2% lies in the top ten. The source material was PBMCs or T cells enriched from blood (not recorded which). The receptor source for this set is a woman aged 25-40 years who had been exposed to COVID-19. The CDR3 runs from the conserved cysteine through the conserved F or W. Some rows have no size entry. The others give once, few or many, or a class for an expanded clone.

.	TRBV5-8	TRBJ2-3	13	CAGKDRVGDTQYF
.	TRBV28	TRBJ2-5	17	CASSPVQGQGAWETQYF
.	TRBV12-3/TRBV12-4	TRBJ1-2	13	CASSPGPSGGYTF
.	TRBV30	TRBJ2-3	14	CAWLAGGGTDTQYF
.	TRBV2	TRBJ1-2	15	CASSPDRFAFYGYTF
.	TRBV10-3	TRBJ2-7	11	CASGGGYEQYF
.	TRBV5-1	TRBJ2-3	18	CASSLEGPSGTSTDTQYF
.	TRBV30	TRBJ1-5	13	CAWSYLSNQPQHF
.	TRBV28	TRBJ1-1	13	CASSRGQGSEAFF
.	TRBV7-9	TRBJ2-6	13	CASSRWGANVLTF
.	TRBV28	TRBJ2-3	12	CASSSVPDTQYF
few	TRBV7-2	TRBJ2-1	18	CASSLAYSGRASYNEQFF
.	TRBV5-1	TRBJ2-1	17	CASSLGLAGGIYNEQFF
.	TRBV7-9	TRBJ1-1	14	CASSLSTGLAEAFF
.	TRBV20-1	TRBJ2-7	15	CSASLTASGIYEQYF
.	TRBV4-1	TRBJ2-5	16	CASSWNGQGGGETQYF
.	TRBV5-1	TRBJ1-1	16	CASSDYRAQGSTEAFF
.	TRBV11-2	TRBJ2-7	14	CASSETGVSYEQYF
.	TRBV30	TRBJ2-7	11	CAWSYRGEQYF
once	TRBV28	TRBJ2-2	15	CASSRGGVNTGELFF
.	TRBV18	TRBJ1-1	16	CASSPPGVRGITEAFF
once	TRBV27	TRBJ2-3	13	CASSLAIGDTQYF
.	TRBV7-3	TRBJ2-1	16	CASSALGQRFNNEQFF
.	TRBV19	TRBJ1-5	15	CASSTLDRESQPQHF
few	TRBV6-2/TRBV6-3	TRBJ1-5	17	CASSYGTFGGSNQPQHF
few	TRBV18	TRBJ2-7	16	CASSQSRDRTAYEQYF
.	TRBV4-1	TRBJ1-1	14	CASSSRQGAKMAFF
.	TRBV12-2	TRBJ1-5	15	CASRLARLSRGPQHF
.	TRBV2	TRBJ2-2	13	CASSDSYTGELFF
.	TRBV5-4	TRBJ2-1	14	CASSLRGTYNEQFF
once	TRBV29-1	TRBJ1-1	12	CSVVGDRGPAFF
few	TRBV7-9	TRBJ1-6	15	CASSPSGRENSPLHF
.	TRBV19	TRBJ2-6	18	CASSRTIDRGPGANVLTF
.	TRBV28	TRBJ1-2	14	CASSPGQGVVGYTF
.	TRBV18	TRBJ2-1	15	CASSPPLAGAGEQFF
.	TRBV19	TRBJ1-2	15	CATHITGAGSYGYTF
once	TRBV5-1	TRBJ2-6	14	CASSRSPGANVLTF
.	TRBV7-9	TRBJ1-4	14	CASSSYDSYEKLFF
once	TRBV7-8	TRBJ1-6	14	CASSLSPYNSPLHF
.	TRBV6-2/TRBV6-3	TRBJ2-5	13	CASSPQGAMTQYF
.	TRBV6-5	TRBJ2-1	13	CASSYRQGYEQFF
.	TRBV6-1	TRBJ1-2	14	CASSEVDRSYGYTF
.	TRBV5-1	TRBJ2-3	15	CASSSSAGLEDTQYF
.	TRBV28	TRBJ2-5	12	CASSLRGETQYF
once	TRBV4-2	TRBJ2-2	17	CASSQDVGGAGTGELFF
once	TRBV30	TRBJ2-3	15	CAWIPPGQVSDTQYF
.	TRBV13	TRBJ2-5	17	CASSPWTSGVNQETQYF
.	TRBV3-1/TRBV3-2	TRBJ2-3	14	CASSQDNRRDTQYF
.	TRBV6-2/TRBV6-3	TRBJ1-5	16	CASSYGRTSSNQPQHF
.	TRBV5-1	TRBJ1-2	15	CASSLEVGGNYGYTF
many	TRBV7-6	TRBJ1-4	17	CASSLAVLGQRIEKLFF
.	TRBV10-1	TRBJ2-1	15	CASSDGSGRYNEQFF
.	TRBV6-1	TRBJ2-6	20	CASREHRGFTDSAGANVLTF
once	TRBV3-1/TRBV3-2	TRBJ2-1	16	CASSQKTVSSYNEQFF